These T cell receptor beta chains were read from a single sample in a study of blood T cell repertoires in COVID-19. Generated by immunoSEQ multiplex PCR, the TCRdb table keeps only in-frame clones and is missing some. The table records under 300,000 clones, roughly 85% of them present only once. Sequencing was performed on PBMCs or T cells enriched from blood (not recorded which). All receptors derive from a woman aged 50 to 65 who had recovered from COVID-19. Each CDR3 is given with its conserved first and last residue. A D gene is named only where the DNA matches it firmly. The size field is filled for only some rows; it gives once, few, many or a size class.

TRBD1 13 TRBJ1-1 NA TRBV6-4 CASRRQGYTEAFF TGTGCCAGCCGACGACAGGGCTACACTGAAGCTTTCTTT
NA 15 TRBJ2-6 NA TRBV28 CASSSLSSGANVLTF TGTGCCAGCAGTTCATTGAGCTCTGGGGCCAACGTCCTGACTTTC
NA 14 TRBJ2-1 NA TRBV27 CASSLTGLRNEQFF TGTGCCAGCAGTTTAACAGGGTTGAGAAATGAGCAGTTCTTC
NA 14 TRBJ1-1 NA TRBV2 CASRALQSVTEAFF TGTGCCAGCAGAGCGTTGCAGAGTGTTACTGAAGCTTTCTTT
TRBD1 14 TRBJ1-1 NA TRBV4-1 CASSKQGVGTEAFF TGCGCCAGCAGCAAACAGGGGGTTGGCACTGAAGCTTTCTTT
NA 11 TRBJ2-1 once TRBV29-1 CSVEDWWAAFF TGCAGCGTTGAAGACTGGTGGGCCGCGTTCTTC
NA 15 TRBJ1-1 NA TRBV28 CAGTSAGRMNTEAFF TGTGCCGGGACTTCCGCGGGACGGATGAACACTGAAGCTTTCTTT
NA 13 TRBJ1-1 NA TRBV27 CASSLRSGIGAFF TGTGCCAGCAGTTTAAGATCAGGGATCGGAGCTTTCTTT
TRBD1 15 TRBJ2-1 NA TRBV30 CAWSTGTGGGNEQFF TGTGCCTGGAGTACCGGGACAGGGGGCGGGAATGAGCAGTTCTTC
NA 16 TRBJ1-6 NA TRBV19 CASTSLKSSYNSPLHF TGTGCCAGTACGAGTCTCAAGAGCTCCTATAATTCACCCCTCCACTTT
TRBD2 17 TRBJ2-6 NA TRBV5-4 CASSLVGGITGANVLTF TGTGCCAGCAGCTTGGTGGGGGGGATAACTGGGGCCAACGTCCTGACTTTC
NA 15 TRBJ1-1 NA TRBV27 CASSLSYGAGTEAFF TGTGCCAGCAGTTTATCGTATGGGGCTGGGACTGAAGCTTTCTTT
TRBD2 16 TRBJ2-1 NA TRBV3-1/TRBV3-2 CASSQVLAGAYNEQFF TGTGCCAGCAGCCAAGTGCTAGCGGGGGCGTACAATGAGCAGTTCTTC
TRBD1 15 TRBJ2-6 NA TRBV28 CASSPTGAGANVLTF TGTGCCAGCAGTCCCACAGGGGCTGGGGCCAACGTCCTGACTTTC
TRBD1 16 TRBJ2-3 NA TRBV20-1 CSASQGQLSFTDTQYF TGCAGTGCTAGTCAGGGACAGTTAAGCTTCACAGATACGCAGTATTTT
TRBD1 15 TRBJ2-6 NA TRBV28 CASSSEGAGANVLTF TGTGCCAGCAGTTCAGAGGGGGCCGGGGCCAACGTCCTGACTTTC
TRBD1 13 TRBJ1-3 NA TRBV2 CASRQGAGNTIYF TGTGCCAGCAGACAGGGGGCTGGAAACACCATATATTTT
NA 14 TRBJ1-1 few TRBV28 CASRGTGSGTEAFF TGTGCCAGCAGGGGAACAGGGTCGGGCACTGAAGCTTTCTTT
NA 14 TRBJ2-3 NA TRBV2 CASSAVTSTDTQYF TGTGCCAGCAGTGCAGTGACTAGCACAGATACGCAGTATTTT
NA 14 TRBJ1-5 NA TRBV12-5 CASGQGLSNQPQHF TGTGCTAGTGGCCAGGGGTTGAGCAATCAGCCCCAGCATTTT
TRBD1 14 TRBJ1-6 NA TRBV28 CASRGGTGYSPLHF TGTGCCAGCAGGGGCGGGACAGGTTATTCACCCCTCCACTTT
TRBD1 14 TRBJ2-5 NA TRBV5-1 CASSLMGQGETQYF TGCGCCAGCAGCTTGATGGGACAGGGAGAGACCCAGTACTTC
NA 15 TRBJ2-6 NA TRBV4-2 CASSQVGGGANVLTF TGTGCCAGCAGCCAAGTGGGGGGTGGGGCCAACGTCCTGACTTTC
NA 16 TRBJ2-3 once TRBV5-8 CASSRTKRAPTDTQYF TGTGCCAGCAGCAGGACAAAAAGGGCCCCCACAGATACGCAGTATTTT
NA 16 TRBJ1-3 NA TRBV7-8 CASSPGRGVFGNTIYF TGTGCCAGCAGCCCCGGGCGGGGGGTGTTCGGAAACACCATATATTTT
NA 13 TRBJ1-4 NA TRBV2 CASSETIYEKLFF TGTGCCAGCAGTGAGACAATCTATGAAAAACTGTTTTTT
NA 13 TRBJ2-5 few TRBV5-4 CASSLGQQETQYF TGTGCCAGCAGCTTGGGGCAGCAAGAGACCCAGTACTTC
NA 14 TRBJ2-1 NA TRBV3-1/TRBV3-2 CASSQMGEVGEQFF TGTGCCAGCAGCCAAATGGGGGAGGTAGGGGAGCAGTTCTTC
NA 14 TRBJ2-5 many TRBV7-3 CASSLLGQQETQYF TGTGCCAGCAGCTTATTAGGACAGCAAGAGACCCAGTACTTC
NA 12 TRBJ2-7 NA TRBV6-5 CASSSSSYEQYF TGTGCCAGCAGCTCGAGCTCCTACGAGCAGTACTTC
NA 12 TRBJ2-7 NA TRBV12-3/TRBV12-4 CASSPDSYEQYF TGTGCCAGCAGTCCGGACAGCTACGAGCAGTACTTC
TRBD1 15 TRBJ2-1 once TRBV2 CASSPTGGWRNEQFF TGTGCCAGCTCCCCTACAGGGGGTTGGCGTAATGAGCAGTTCTTC
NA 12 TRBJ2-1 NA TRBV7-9 CASSWELSSQFF TGTGCCAGCAGCTGGGAGCTATCTAGCCAGTTCTTC
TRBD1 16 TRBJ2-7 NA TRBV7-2 CASSLDIWDRGVGQYF TGTGCCAGCAGCTTAGATATTTGGGACAGAGGGGTCGGGCAGTACTTC
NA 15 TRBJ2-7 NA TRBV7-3 CASSLWSQGTYEQYF TGTGCCAGCAGCTTGTGGTCCCAGGGAACCTACGAGCAGTACTTC
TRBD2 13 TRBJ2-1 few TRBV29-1 CSVETSGRGEQFF TGCAGCGTTGAAACTAGCGGGAGGGGGGAGCAGTTCTTC
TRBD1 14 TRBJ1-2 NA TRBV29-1 CSVQGQGLRYGYTF TGCAGCGTTCAAGGACAGGGCCTAAGGTATGGCTACACCTTC
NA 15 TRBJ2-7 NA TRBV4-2 CASSQDASAPYEQYF TGTGCCAGCAGCCAAGACGCTAGCGCCCCCTACGAGCAGTACTTC
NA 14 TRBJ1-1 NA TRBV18 CASSPSRGGTEAFF TGTGCCAGCTCACCCTCGAGAGGGGGAACTGAAGCTTTCTTT
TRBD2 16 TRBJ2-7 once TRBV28 CASSYQGTSGSYEQYF TGTGCCAGCAGTTATCAGGGGACTAGCGGGAGTTACGAGCAGTACTTC
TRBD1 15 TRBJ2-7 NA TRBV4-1 CASSQTGQGLSEQYF TGCGCCAGCAGCCAGACGGGACAGGGTCTCTCCGAGCAGTACTTC
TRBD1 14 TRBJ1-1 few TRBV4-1 CASSQAGDRVGAFF TGCGCCAGCAGCCAAGCTGGGGACAGGGTCGGAGCTTTCTTT
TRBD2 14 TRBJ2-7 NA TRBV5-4 CASSSGTSSLEQYF TGTGCCAGCAGCTCCGGGACTAGCTCCCTCGAGCAGTACTTC
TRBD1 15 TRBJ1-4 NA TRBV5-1 CASSLEGQGTEKLFF TGCGCCAGCAGCTTGGAGGGACAGGGGACTGAAAAACTGTTTTTT
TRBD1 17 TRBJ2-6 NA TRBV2 CASRTGQIDSGANVLTF TGTGCCAGCAGGACGGGACAGATAGACTCTGGGGCCAACGTCCTGACTTTC
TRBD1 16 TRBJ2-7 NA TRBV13 CASSLGRWTGKYEQYF TGTGCCAGCAGCCTCGGTCGCTGGACAGGGAAATACGAGCAGTACTTC
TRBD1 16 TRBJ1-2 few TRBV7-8 CASSLESGTGGYGYTF TGTGCCAGCAGCTTAGAGAGCGGGACAGGGGGATATGGCTACACCTTC
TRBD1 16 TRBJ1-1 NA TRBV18 CASSRTDRSGNTEAFF TGTGCCAGCTCCCGCACGGACAGGAGTGGGAACACTGAAGCTTTCTTT
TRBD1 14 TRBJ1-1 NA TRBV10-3 CAISESVQGFEAFF TGTGCCATCAGTGAGTCGGTACAGGGGTTTGAAGCTTTCTTT
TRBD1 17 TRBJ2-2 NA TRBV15 CATSRVGTGVNTGELFF TGTGCCACCAGCAGAGTAGGGACAGGGGTAAACACCGGGGAGCTGTTTTTT
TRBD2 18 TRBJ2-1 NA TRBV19 CASSIGAWERENYNEQFF TGTGCCAGTAGTATAGGGGCTTGGGAGCGGGAGAATTACAATGAGCAGTTCTTC
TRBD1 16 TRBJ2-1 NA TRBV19 CASSINGQGAYNEQFF TGTGCCAGTAGTATAAATGGACAGGGGGCCTACAATGAGCAGTTCTTC